This TCR beta chain comes out of a study of blood T cells in healthy people across ages. Study-level findings and limits: Significant beta diversity loss was already apparent by age roughly 38, declining roughly linearly. Comparison with aged donors showed that long-lived donors had more naive CD4+ cells and higher diversity.

Trimming pared 4 bases from V and 5 bases from J, leaving 12 bases between. The CDR3 is 13 residues long. Germline values: CDR1 SQVTM, CDR2 ANQGSEA. The authors isolated at least 7 million PBMCs per sample. A J-beta primer mix and a sample-barcoded 5' primer were used in a second PCR of about 7 to 11 cycles. Each cDNA molecule carried a tag from a template-switch adaptor that contained 12 random nucleotides. TCRdb fed the 5' RACE reads into MiXCR, producing one record per CDR3 protein. The top ten hold roughly 31% of the sample, which has fewer than 900,000 distinct CDR3 sequences, more than 40% seen once. On this clonotype itself: Its specificity is unknown.

This TCR was recovered from a woman aged 60 to 75 in good health. The chain has TRBV29-1 and TRBJ2-1, with D uncertain. The specimen was blood. CDR3 in amino acids: CSVVLPYDNEQFF. DNA of the CDR3: TGCAGCGTTGTCCTCCCCTACGACAATGAGCAGTTCTTC.